This TCR beta chain was identified in a study of shared clonotypes between healthy human individuals. Naive-designated CD8 cells lacked CD45RO, were positively enriched for CCR7, and omitted terminally differentiated effector memory CD45RA+ cells. Per germline, CDR1 MNHEY and CDR2 SMNVEV (reference sequence). The V and J ends lost 2 bases and 2 bases respectively, with 22 bases between them. This CDR3 spans 20 amino acids. Generated by immunoSEQ multiplex PCR, the TCRdb table keeps only in-frame clones and is missing some. The sample consists of 2 million to 2.5 million clones, about 93% of them appearing once.

V is TRBV27 and J is TRBJ2-6; possible D gene TRBD2, 5 bases. This sequence was found in a man younger than 35 in good health. Some clones in this sample may be carry-over from other donors' samples. Sequencing was performed on naive CD8+ T cells from PBMCs. The CDR3 region is CASSLGHQSGRTPGANVLTF. The CDR3 DNA sequence: TGTGCCAGCAGTTTAGGGCATCAGTCTGGGAGAACCCCTGGGGCCAACGTCCTGACTTTC.